This T cell receptor (beta chain) was recovered during a study of T cell responses to AZD1222 COVID-19 vaccine. The CDR3 loop spans 15 amino acids. The junction had 9 bases not matched to a gene; V was cut back by 4 bases and J by 3 bases. Germline loops: CDR1 SGHRS, CDR2 YFSETQ. This clone occurred once. TCRdb keeps only in-frame clones here, not all; method: immunoSEQ multiplex PCR. The sample contains 150,000 to 200,000 clones, under 95% of which appear only once. The genes are TRBV5-1 and TRBJ2-7; 8 nucleotides align to TRBD2. The material was peripheral blood, obtained 28 days after the second AZD1222 dose. The receptor was isolated from an adult who received the AZD1222 COVID-19 vaccine. The CDR3 loop is CASSPSGAGGYEQYF. The CDR3 region has the DNA TGCGCCAGCAGCCCTTCCGGGGCGGGGGGCTACGAGCAGTACTTC.